These T cell receptor beta chains were read from a single sample in a study of blood T cell repertoires in COVID-19. TCRdb keeps only in-frame clones here, not all; method: immunoSEQ multiplex PCR. The top ten clones hold more than 5.5% of a sample with some 110,000 clones, 60% to 85% of them seen once. Sequenced sample: peripheral blood. The receptors originated from an elderly man with COVID-19, enrolled during active disease. Each CDR3 is given with its conserved first and last residue. The D gene is left open where the match is weak. A row's size may be missing; if present it is once, few, many or a size class.

v_call,d_call,j_call,clone_size,cdr3_nt,cdr3_aa
TRBV18,-,TRBJ1-1,few,TGTGCCAGCTCACCACTACCCGGTGGAGGGGGGGACACTGAAGCTTTCTTT,CASSPLPGGGGDTEAFF
TRBV19,TRBD1,TRBJ2-1,-,TGTGCCAGTAGTATGGGGGACAGGGGATCCTACAATGAGCAGTTCTTC,CASSMGDRGSYNEQFF
TRBV7-2,-,TRBJ1-2,-,TGTGCCAGCACCGCTCGTTCCTATAGTGGCTACACCTTC,CASTARSYSGYTF
TRBV5-1,TRBD1,TRBJ1-1,once,TGCGCCAGCAGCACTGGGACAGGGCGGGCGACTGAAGCTTTCTTT,CASSTGTGRATEAFF
TRBV2,TRBD2,TRBJ2-3,-,TGTGCCAGCAGTATAGCGGGAGGCCACACAGATACGCAGTATTTT,CASSIAGGHTDTQYF
TRBV2,TRBD1,TRBJ1-2,few,TGTGCCAGCAGTACAGGGGGCGGCTACACCTTC,CASSTGGGYTF
TRBV19,-,TRBJ2-7,-,TGTGCCAGTAGTGAGCCGCCCCACTACGAGCAGTACTTC,CASSEPPHYEQYF
TRBV12-3/TRBV12-4,-,TRBJ2-1,-,TGTGCCAGCAGTGGGGGCTGGGGTAATGAGCAGTTCTTC,CASSGGWGNEQFF
TRBV11-1,-,TRBJ2-3,-,TGTGCCAGCAGTTTCCTCGGGGATACGCAGTATTTT,CASSFLGDTQYF
TRBV28,TRBD1,TRBJ2-7,-,TGTGCCAGCAGTCCGTCAGGGGACAGGGCCTACGAGCAGTACTTC,CASSPSGDRAYEQYF
TRBV3-1/TRBV3-2,-,TRBJ1-1,-,TGTGCCAGCAGCCAAGGGGGCAGCGACACTGAAGCTTTCTTT,CASSQGGSDTEAFF
TRBV7-9,-,TRBJ2-7,-,TGTGCCAGCAGCTTAGTACAGGGACACCGGTCCGAGCAGTACTTC,CASSLVQGHRSEQYF
TRBV2,-,TRBJ1-5,-,TGTGCCAGCAGTGAAGCCGCGGGTTACAATCAGCCCCAGCATTTT,CASSEAAGYNQPQHF
TRBV24-1,TRBD1,TRBJ2-3,-,TGTGCCACCAGCCGGGACAGGGGGTCGGATACGCAGTATTTT,CATSRDRGSDTQYF
TRBV28,TRBD2,TRBJ2-2,few,TGTGCCAGCAGCTGGACTAGCGGTGGCACCGGGGAGCTGTTTTTT,CASSWTSGGTGELFF
TRBV24-1,TRBD2,TRBJ2-7,-,TGTGCCACCAGTGGGGGAGGGGCCTACGAGCAGTACTTC,CATSGGGAYEQYF
TRBV6-5,TRBD1,TRBJ2-2,-,TGTGCCAGCAGTTACTACCAGGGGGACACCGGGGAGCTGTTTTTT,CASSYYQGDTGELFF
TRBV5-6,TRBD1,TRBJ1-4,-,TGTGCCAGCAGCTGGGGGACAGGGAATGAAAAACTGTTTTTT,CASSWGTGNEKLFF
TRBV5-1,-,TRBJ1-1,-,TGCGCCAGCAGCTTTAATCCAGTTATGAACACTGAAGCTTTCTTT,CASSFNPVMNTEAFF
TRBV7-7,-,TRBJ2-5,-,TGTGCTAGCAGCTTACAGGGATCGGAGACCCAGTACTTC,CASSLQGSETQYF
TRBV7-9,-,TRBJ2-6,-,TGTGCCAGCAGCCAGGGTGGGTTGCGCGGGGCCAACGTCCTGACTTTC,CASSQGGLRGANVLTF
TRBV10-3,TRBD1,TRBJ1-2,-,TGTGCCATCAGTGAGTCGGACAGGGACTATGGCTACACCTTC,CAISESDRDYGYTF
TRBV4-3,TRBD2,TRBJ2-7,few,TGCGCCAGCAGCCAATTTACTAGCGGCTACGAGCAGTACTTC,CASSQFTSGYEQYF
TRBV5-6,TRBD1,TRBJ2-7,-,TGTGCCAGCAGCCCCGGGACAGGGGGCTCCTACGAGCAGTACTTC,CASSPGTGGSYEQYF
TRBV9,TRBD1,TRBJ1-4,-,TGTGCCAGCAGCGCCGGGACAGGAAGACAACTGTTTTTT,CASSAGTGRQLFF
TRBV6-4,TRBD1,TRBJ1-1,-,TGTGCCAGCAGTGCGAAGGGAGGACAGGTTGGAACTGAAGCTTTCTTT,CASSAKGGQVGTEAFF